The clone carrying this T cell receptor (beta chain) was picked up a small number of times. The antigen is not known. The sample is drawn from a study of blood T cells in healthy people across ages. The overall study: About one barcoded beta molecule was captured per two T cells (by template switching).

Study-wide results and caveats: Long-lived donors exceeded aged donors in naive CD4+ cells and diversity. Not knowing donor CMV status may have confounded expanded clonotype changes.

The use of a sample-barcoded 5' primer and a J-beta primer mix characterized a second PCR of roughly 6 to 12 cycles. Carrying 12 random nucleotides, a template-switch adaptor labeled each individual cDNA molecule. TCRdb passed the 5' RACE reads through MiXCR, listing each CDR3 protein once. The sample records around 800,000 distinct CDR3 sequences, around half being singletons. This CDR3 spans 14 amino acids. V trimming: 1 base; J trimming: 6 bases; junction bases outside the gene matches: 2. Sequencing was carried out using blood. The source is a man older than 75 in good health. V usage is TRBV12-3 or TRBV12-4 and J usage is TRBJ2-1; TRBD2 aligns across 8 bases. DNA for the CDR3: TGTGCCAGCAGTTTAGTCGGGAGGGCCAATGAGCAGTTCTTC. Translation: CASSLVGRANEQFF.